This T cell receptor (beta chain) was recovered during a study of blood T cell repertoires in COVID-19 (dated by TCRdb to 2018 to 2020). Regarding the complete study: Samples covering the acute and convalescent phases of COVID-19 were provided by collaborators in the United States, Italy and Spain. The repertoires were released in a freely available public database meant as a resource for research on the immune response to SARS-CoV-2. Samples came from the ongoing ImmuneRACE study (first 160 participants) plus 1,254 subjects from 6 global collaborators. Where available, HLA class I and class II types were taken from metadata supplied by the sample provider and were not determined by assay-based typing. The dataset comprised deeply sampled blood TCRbeta repertoires from subjects exposed to, actively infected with, or recovered from COVID-19. The prospective study material was composed of cDNA or gDNA derived from T cells, B-cell-depleted T cells, or PBMCs. The sample metadata nearly always contained a de-identified subject ID, COVID-19 status, age in years and sex.

From the germline V gene (reference sequence), CDR1 is LGHDT and CDR2 is YNNKEL. V ends up 6 bases short and J 1 base short, with an unmatched junction base count of 4. The CDR3 sequence holds 14 residues, the cysteine and phenylalanine included. This entry keeps only the CDR3 DNA: 42 bases, framed from base 1. This clone was picked up one time. It lacks a known antigen. No clone much larger than this one lies a single base away; base qualities are absent. The immunoSEQ Assay, a bias-controlled multiplex PCR, was used to amplify TCRbeta CDR3 regions from genomic DNA. In the authors' own workflow: The number of nucleated cells in each sample was estimated from the amplification of reference gene primers within the assay. Sequence reads were collapsed and filtered to measure the absolute abundance of every unique TCRbeta CDR3 rearrangement. Productive Simpson clonality was computed per sample as the square root of Simpson's diversity index over productive rearrangements. Imported from immuneACCESS, the table was reduced by TCRdb to in-frame sequences with V and J called. These copies leave out some clones; in studies compared against another copy, an unresolved V gene accounts for under half, and the cause of the remainder is not known. V and J calls and clone size are copied from that table; D and trimming were computed from the DNA. The sample includes under 300,000 clones, with 75% to 85% observed a single time. The ten largest clones take up around 2% of the sample.

Beyond this particular receptor, the publication reports: The amount of clinical and demographic metadata varied by source and participant and was provided uncurated.

A second Seattle source provided samples from volunteer blood donors who had recovered from COVID-19. The collaborating institutions used their own protocols to collect whole blood in K2EDTA tubes. Collaborator samples were shipped for TCRbeta analysis as frozen whole blood, isolated PBMCs, or DNA extracted from either sample type. Sequencing was carried out using peripheral blood. Here the chain combines TRBV3-1 (or the pseudogene TRBV3-2) and TRBJ1-1, and 8 junction bases match TRBD1. The clonotype comes from a man in his forties who had recovered from COVID-19. Read as DNA, the sequence is TGTGCCAGCAGTCTAGGGACAGGGAACACTGAAGCTTTCTTT. Its translation is CASSLGTGNTEAFF.